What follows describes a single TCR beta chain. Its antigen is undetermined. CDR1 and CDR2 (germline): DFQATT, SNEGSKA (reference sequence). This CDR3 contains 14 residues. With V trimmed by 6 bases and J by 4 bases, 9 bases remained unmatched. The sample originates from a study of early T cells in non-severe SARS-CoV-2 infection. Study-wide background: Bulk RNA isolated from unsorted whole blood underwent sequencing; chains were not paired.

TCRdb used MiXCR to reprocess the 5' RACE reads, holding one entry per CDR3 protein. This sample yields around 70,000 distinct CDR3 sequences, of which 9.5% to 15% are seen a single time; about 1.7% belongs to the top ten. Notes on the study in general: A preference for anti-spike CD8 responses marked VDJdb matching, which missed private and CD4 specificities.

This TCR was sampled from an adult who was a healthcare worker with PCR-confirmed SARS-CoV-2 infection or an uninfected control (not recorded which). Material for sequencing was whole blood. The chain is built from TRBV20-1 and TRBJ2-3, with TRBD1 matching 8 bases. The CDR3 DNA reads TGCAGTGCCCTAGGACAGGGATTTGCAGATACGCAGTATTTT. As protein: CSALGQGFADTQYF.